This T cell receptor (beta chain) was recorded in a study of regulatory T cells in long-lasting Graves disease. Findings and caveats of the study: Persistent patients shared more public clonotypes (roughly 2,800) than new patients (approximately 900). The study found TRBV28, TRBJ1-2 and TRBJ2-5 favored in persistent disease. Newly diagnosed patients had higher TCR diversity than persistent Graves' patients did.

Time point denoted: persistent/refractory GD, antithyroid drugs over 5 years with positive TRAb. Isolated PBMC RNA provided the starting material for the TCR library. Relying on iRepertoire HTBI primers and Arm-PCR of CDR3 regions, the team built TCR beta libraries. How the authors handled the data: Among the samples, 60 to 75 TRBV and around 13 TRBJ segments were identified. TCRdb independently ran MiXCR on the multiplex PCR reads; one entry per CDR3 protein. TCRdb, not the authors, supplied the V and J calls. The sample consists of over 650,000 distinct CDR3 sequences, about 32% of them appearing once. From germline, CDR1 is MDHEN and CDR2 SYDVKM. There are 14 residues in the CDR3. V was pared by 5 bases and J by 6 bases, with 7 bases of the junction left unmatched. At least ten counts were recorded for this clonotype. The antigen is not known.

The sequenced sample was peripheral blood mononuclear cells (PBMCs), obtained when the disease was refractory, from a patient treated with antithyroid drugs. This rearrangement joins TRBV28 to TRBJ2-4; 7 positions agree with TRBD1. The TCR originated in a female donor with Graves disease. The CDR3 is CASSPRTGGNIQYF. The CDR3 DNA sequence: TGTGCCAGCAGTCCACGGACAGGAGGAAACATTCAGTACTTC.